This TCR beta chain was recorded in a study of blood T cell repertoires in COVID-19. Overall study: There were acute and convalescent COVID-19 samples, and they came from the United States, Italy and Spain. The cDNA or gDNA used as material had been derived from T cells, B-cell-depleted T cells, or PBMCs.

This clone was counted between two and nine times. In the study's own analysis: From reference gene primer amplification, estimates of nucleated cell counts were derived. Produced via immunoSEQ multiplex PCR; TCRdb's table is partial and in-frame only. V and J calls and clone size are copied from that table; D and trimming were computed from the DNA. The sample shows 250,000 to 350,000 clones, about nine tenths of them seen only once. What was sequenced was peripheral blood. The origin of this receptor is a woman in her twenties or thirties with active or convalescent COVID-19.

CDR3 protein: CASSGTGDQPQHF. In DNA form, the CDR3 reads TGTGCCAGCAGTGGAACAGGGGATCAGCCCCAGCATTTT. This chain joins TRBV27 and TRBJ1-5; 7 bases line up with TRBD1. V dropped 5 bases and J dropped 5; count of bases not matched to a gene: 3. CDR1 is MNHEY and CDR2 is SMNVEV in the germline V gene (reference sequence). The CDR3 runs to 13 residues.